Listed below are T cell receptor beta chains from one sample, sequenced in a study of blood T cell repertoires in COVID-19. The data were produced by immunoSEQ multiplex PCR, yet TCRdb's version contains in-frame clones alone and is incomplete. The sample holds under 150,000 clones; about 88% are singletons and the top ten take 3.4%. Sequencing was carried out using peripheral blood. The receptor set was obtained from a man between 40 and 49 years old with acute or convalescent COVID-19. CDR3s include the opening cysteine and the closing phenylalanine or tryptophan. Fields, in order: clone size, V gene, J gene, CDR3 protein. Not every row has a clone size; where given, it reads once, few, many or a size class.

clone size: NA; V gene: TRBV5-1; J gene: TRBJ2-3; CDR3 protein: CASMTTNSLTDTQYF
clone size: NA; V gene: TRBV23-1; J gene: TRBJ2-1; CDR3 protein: CASSQRTGTVNNEQFF
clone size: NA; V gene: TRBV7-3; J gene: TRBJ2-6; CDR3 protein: CASSLNPNTGTGSTSGANVLTF
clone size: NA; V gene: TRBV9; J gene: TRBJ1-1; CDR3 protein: CASSVGTGKMNTEAFF
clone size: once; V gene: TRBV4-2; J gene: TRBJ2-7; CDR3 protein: CASSQATSGGSYEQYF
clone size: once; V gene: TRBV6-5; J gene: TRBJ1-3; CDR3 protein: CASSRDRDSGNTIYF
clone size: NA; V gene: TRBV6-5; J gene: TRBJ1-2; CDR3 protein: CASSLRGGGGYTF
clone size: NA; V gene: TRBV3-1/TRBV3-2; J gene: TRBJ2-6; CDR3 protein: CASSHLTSPVSGANVLTF
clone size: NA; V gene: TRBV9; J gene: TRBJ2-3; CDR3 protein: CASSGRQGPSTDTQYF
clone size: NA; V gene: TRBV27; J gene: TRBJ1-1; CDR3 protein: CASSLLGVGTEAFF
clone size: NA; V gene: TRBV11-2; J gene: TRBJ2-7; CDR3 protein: CASSPLGGQGYEQYF
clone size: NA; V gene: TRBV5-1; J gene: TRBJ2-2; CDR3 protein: CASSLGPPGELFF
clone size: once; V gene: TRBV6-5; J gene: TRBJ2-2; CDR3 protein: CASREGIGSTGELFF
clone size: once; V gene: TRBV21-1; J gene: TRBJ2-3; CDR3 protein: CASSKGWPLRPPDWDTQYF
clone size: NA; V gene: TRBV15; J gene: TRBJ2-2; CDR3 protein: CATSGRLAGDTGELFF
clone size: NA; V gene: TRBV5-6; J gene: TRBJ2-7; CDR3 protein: CASSPRAGGYEQYF
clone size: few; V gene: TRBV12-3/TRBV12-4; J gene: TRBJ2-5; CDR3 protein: CASRRGGRETQYF
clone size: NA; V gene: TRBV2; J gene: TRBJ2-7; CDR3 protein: CASSRGRGYSDEQYF
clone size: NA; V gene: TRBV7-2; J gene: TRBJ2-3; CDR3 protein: CASSLGIRDTQYF
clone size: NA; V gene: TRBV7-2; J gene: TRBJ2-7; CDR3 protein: CASSPVVIPYEQYF
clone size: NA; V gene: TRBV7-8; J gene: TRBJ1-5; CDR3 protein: CASSLTGTPSNQPQHF
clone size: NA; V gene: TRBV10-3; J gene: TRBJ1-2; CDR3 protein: CAISEWGGRTF
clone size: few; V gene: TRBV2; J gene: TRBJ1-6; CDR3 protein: CASRQGPNSPLHF
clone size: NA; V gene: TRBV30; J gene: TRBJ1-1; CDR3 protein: CAWRGGLNTEAFF
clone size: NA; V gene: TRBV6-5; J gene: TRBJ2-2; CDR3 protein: CASSYEGAGELFF
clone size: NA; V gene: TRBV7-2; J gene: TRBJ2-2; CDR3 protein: CASSNSGGVTGELFF
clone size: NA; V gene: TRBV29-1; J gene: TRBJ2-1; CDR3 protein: CSVRGVGDRGNTEQFF
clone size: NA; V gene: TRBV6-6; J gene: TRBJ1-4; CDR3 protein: CASSYSSYGEKLFF
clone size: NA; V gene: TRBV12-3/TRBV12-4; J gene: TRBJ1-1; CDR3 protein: CASTSHTEAFF
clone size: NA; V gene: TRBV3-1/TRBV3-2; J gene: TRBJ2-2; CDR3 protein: CASSPPLGGQGTGELFF
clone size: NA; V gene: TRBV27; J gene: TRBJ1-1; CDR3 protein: CASSLKGHSEAFF
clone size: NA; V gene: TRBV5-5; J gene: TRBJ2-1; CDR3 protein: CATAGGYNEQFF
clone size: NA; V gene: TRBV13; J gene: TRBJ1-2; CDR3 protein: CASSLGPYEGDRDGYTF
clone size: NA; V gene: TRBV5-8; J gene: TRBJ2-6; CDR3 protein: CASSPSPGKQGAGANVLTF
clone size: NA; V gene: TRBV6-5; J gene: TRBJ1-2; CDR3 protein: CASCDRGDYGYTF
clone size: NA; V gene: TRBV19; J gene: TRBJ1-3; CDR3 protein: CASSIDISSGNTIYF
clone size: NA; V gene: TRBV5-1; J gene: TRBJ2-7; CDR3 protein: CASSGASRLTYEQYF
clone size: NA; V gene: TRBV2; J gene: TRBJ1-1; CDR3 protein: CASRPQGPEAFF
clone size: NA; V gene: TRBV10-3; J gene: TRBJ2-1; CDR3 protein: CAIRDRNNEQFF
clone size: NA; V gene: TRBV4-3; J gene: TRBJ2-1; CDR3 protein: CASSQDRAGLYNEQFF
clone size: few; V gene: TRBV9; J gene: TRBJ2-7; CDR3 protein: CASSPRTGNSYEQYF
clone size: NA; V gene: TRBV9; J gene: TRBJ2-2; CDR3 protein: CASSVGPSTSGGIGGELFF
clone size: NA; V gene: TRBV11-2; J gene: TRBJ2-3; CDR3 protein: CASSDRRLTAYTDTQYF
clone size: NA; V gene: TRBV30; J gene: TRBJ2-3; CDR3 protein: CAWSAQGGTDTQYF
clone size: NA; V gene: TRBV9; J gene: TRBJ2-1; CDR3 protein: CASSSTRLSYNEQFF
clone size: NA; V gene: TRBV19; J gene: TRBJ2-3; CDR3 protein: CASSQTSEYTDTQYF
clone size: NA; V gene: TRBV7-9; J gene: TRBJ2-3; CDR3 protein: CASSLGSAGDTQYF
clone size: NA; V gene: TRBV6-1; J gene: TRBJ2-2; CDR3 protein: CASSDRSKLRTGELFF
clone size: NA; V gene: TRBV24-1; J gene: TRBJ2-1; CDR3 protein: CATSDPWGRTGGDEQFF
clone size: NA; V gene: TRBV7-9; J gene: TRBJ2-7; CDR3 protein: CASSFSEGYEQYF
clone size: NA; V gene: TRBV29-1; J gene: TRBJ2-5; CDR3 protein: CSAEQGYETQYF
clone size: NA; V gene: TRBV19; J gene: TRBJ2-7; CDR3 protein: CASSIGTAYEQYF